These T cell receptor beta chains were read from a single sample in a study of cytomegalovirus exposure and HLA in healthy donors. The table came from immunoSEQ multiplex PCR; TCRdb's copy has only in-frame clones and leaves some out. The profile shows about 200,000 clones, roughly 80% of them singletons. Source material: PBMCs. These receptors originate from a woman aged 18-29 years in good health and CMV-seronegative. Both conserved end residues are part of each CDR3. A D gene is named only where the DNA matches it firmly. Not every row has a clone size; where given, it reads once, few, many or a size class.

D gene,V gene,clone size,J gene,CDR3 DNA,CDR3 protein
TRBD1,TRBV6-5,NA,TRBJ1-1,TGTGCCAGCAGCGCAGACAGGGATCCGAACACTGAAGCTTTCTTT,CASSADRDPNTEAFF
NA,TRBV30,NA,TRBJ1-2,TGTGCCTGGAGTGGAAGTCCGAGGTTATATGGCTACACCTTC,CAWSGSPRLYGYTF
NA,TRBV5-6,few,TRBJ1-2,TGTGCCAGCAGCTTCAGGGGCCATGGCTACACCTTC,CASSFRGHGYTF
NA,TRBV4-1,NA,TRBJ1-6,TGCGCCAGCAGTCAGGGTGCCGGACAGAACTATAATTCACCCCTCCACTTT,CASSQGAGQNYNSPLHF
NA,TRBV30,few,TRBJ1-1,TGTGCCTGGGGCGCCTCCACTGAAGCTTTCTTT,CAWGASTEAFF
TRBD1,TRBV5-1,NA,TRBJ2-1,TGCGCCAGCGGGACAGCCCAGTACAATGAGCAGTTCTTC,CASGTAQYNEQFF
TRBD2,TRBV30,once,TRBJ2-7,TGTGCCTGGGCCTGGGGGAGGGGCGCCTCCTACGAGCAGTACTTC,CAWAWGRGASYEQYF
NA,TRBV9,NA,TRBJ1-2,TGTGCCAGCAGCGTAGGGCCACTCCCGGCTAACTATGGCTACACCTTC,CASSVGPLPANYGYTF
TRBD2,TRBV2,NA,TRBJ2-1,TGTGCCAGCAGTGGTCTGGCGGGGGGGCCGGATGAGCAGTTCTTC,CASSGLAGGPDEQFF
NA,TRBV9,few,TRBJ1-5,TGTGCCAGCCCCCCAGGTAGGAATAGCAATCAGCCCCAGCATTTT,CASPPGRNSNQPQHF
TRBD1,TRBV4-1,NA,TRBJ2-7,TGCGCCAGCAGCCAAGTCAGGGGGACCTACGAGCAGTACTTC,CASSQVRGTYEQYF
NA,TRBV28,few,TRBJ1-2,TGTGCCAGCAGTTCCCTCAACTATGGCTACACCTTC,CASSSLNYGYTF
TRBD1,TRBV18,NA,TRBJ1-1,TGTGCCAGCTCAACGACCCGCGGGACAGGCAGTGAAGCTTTCTTT,CASSTTRGTGSEAFF
TRBD2,TRBV19,NA,TRBJ2-1,TGTGCCAGTAGTATGCCTAGCGGGGTCCACAATGAGCAGTTCTTC,CASSMPSGVHNEQFF
NA,TRBV19,NA,TRBJ2-1,TGTGCCAGTAGTATCCGGATGGGGGAGCAGTTCTTC,CASSIRMGEQFF
NA,TRBV6-1,NA,TRBJ2-7,TGTGCCAGCTCCACTGGAAGCTACGAGCAGTACTTC,CASSTGSYEQYF
NA,TRBV27,NA,TRBJ1-2,TGTGCCAGCAGTTTATCGCCGGTGGGAGGGAACTATGGCTACACCTTC,CASSLSPVGGNYGYTF
NA,TRBV6-1,NA,TRBJ2-1,TGTGCCCACCAGCTGGGGGGCACTTCCTATGAGCAGTTCTTC,CAHQLGGTSYEQFF
NA,TRBV7-9,NA,TRBJ1-5,TGTGCCAGCAGCTTCGTCTCTTCAAAGGGCAATCAGCCCCAGCATTTT,CASSFVSSKGNQPQHF
TRBD2,TRBV27,NA,TRBJ2-1,TGTGCCAGCAGTTTCTGGGGGAGGGTCTACAATGAGCAGTTCTTC,CASSFWGRVYNEQFF
NA,TRBV15,NA,TRBJ2-2,TGTGCCACCAGCAGAGAGGCGGGGTCGGGATCGACCGGGGAGCTGTTTTTT,CATSREAGSGSTGELFF
NA,TRBV27,few,TRBJ2-5,TGTGCCAGCAGTCACCAAGAGACCCAGTACTTC,CASSHQETQYF
TRBD1,TRBV13,NA,TRBJ1-1,TGTGCCAGCAGCTCACAGGGGGTTGAGGCTGAAGCTTTCTTT,CASSSQGVEAEAFF
NA,TRBV5-4,NA,TRBJ1-1,TGTGCCAGCAGCGCGGGTTGGAGCTCTGAAGCTTTCTTT,CASSAGWSSEAFF
TRBD1,TRBV6-1,NA,TRBJ1-5,TGTGCCAGCGGGGGGGAGGGGGCCAATCAGCCCCAGCATTTT,CASGGEGANQPQHF
NA,TRBV6-7,NA,TRBJ2-2,TGTGCCAGCAGTACTTTGGCGCAGAACACCGGGGAGCTGTTTTTT,CASSTLAQNTGELFF
NA,TRBV6-5,NA,TRBJ2-7,TGTGCCAGCAGTTCACGCCTCGCCGGAGCCCACGAGCAGTACTTC,CASSSRLAGAHEQYF
NA,TRBV7-6,NA,TRBJ2-7,TGTGCCAGCAGCTTGGGGGCGGGCTACGAGCAGTACTTC,CASSLGAGYEQYF
NA,TRBV5-1,NA,TRBJ1-1,TGCGCCAGCAGCTTGAATAGGGGTGGAGGAACTGAAGCTTTCTTT,CASSLNRGGGTEAFF
NA,TRBV5-1,NA,TRBJ1-1,TGCGCCAGCAGCTCCCGCGTGGGGGCGCCCACTGAAGCTTTCTTT,CASSSRVGAPTEAFF
NA,TRBV6-1,few,TRBJ2-7,TGTGCCAGCAGTGAACAGGGGATGCGCTACGAGCAGTACTTC,CASSEQGMRYEQYF
NA,TRBV5-4,once,TRBJ2-6,TGTGCCAGCAGCTTAAGAAGGGTCGATGGGGCCAACGTCCTGACTTTC,CASSLRRVDGANVLTF
TRBD1,TRBV27,NA,TRBJ1-1,TGTGCCAGCAGCCTAGACCCGACAGGGTTCACTGAAGCTTTCTTT,CASSLDPTGFTEAFF
TRBD1,TRBV5-1,NA,TRBJ1-1,TGCGCCAGCAGCTTGGGACAGGGAGGTATGAACACTGAAGCTTTCTTT,CASSLGQGGMNTEAFF
NA,TRBV18,NA,TRBJ2-7,TGTGCCAGCTCACCGGTACCACGTTCCTACGAGCAGTACTTC,CASSPVPRSYEQYF
TRBD1,TRBV5-4,NA,TRBJ2-7,TGTGCCAGCAGTAAGGGGACGGACAGGGTACGGGAGCAGTACTTC,CASSKGTDRVREQYF
NA,TRBV19,NA,TRBJ1-6,TGTGCCAGTAGCGACCCGGGACACTATAATTCACCCCTCCACTTT,CASSDPGHYNSPLHF
NA,TRBV2,few,TRBJ1-2,TGTGCCAGCAGTGAATCAGGGCCCGATGGCTACACCTTC,CASSESGPDGYTF
NA,TRBV18,NA,TRBJ1-1,TGTGCCAGCTCACCAAGAACTATTCCGAGGAACACTGAAGCTTTCTTT,CASSPRTIPRNTEAFF
NA,TRBV4-1,NA,TRBJ1-3,TGCGCCAGCAGCCCACGGACGGAGCGAAACACCATATATTTT,CASSPRTERNTIYF
NA,TRBV21-1,NA,TRBJ1-5,TGTGCCAGCAGCAAATGGAGGGGAAAGAATCAGCCCCAGCATTTT,CASSKWRGKNQPQHF
TRBD1,TRBV18,NA,TRBJ1-5,TGTGCCAGCTCATCGGGACAGGTAAATCAGCCCCAGCATTTT,CASSSGQVNQPQHF
TRBD2,TRBV12-5,NA,TRBJ2-3,TGTGCTAGTGGCCCCGGACTAGCCACAGATACGCAGTATTTT,CASGPGLATDTQYF